These T cell receptor beta chains were read from a single sample in a study of patients and donors after allogeneic stem cell transplantation. TCRdb redid the calling of the RT-PCR reads with MiXCR, one entry per CDR3 protein. The table has some 880,000 distinct CDR3 sequences, about a sixth seen once. Sequencing was done on a sample of blood, either unsorted or a sorted T cell fraction (not recorded which). All receptors derive from a human donor who was either an allogeneic HSCT recipient or a stem cell or donor lymphocyte infusion donor (not recorded which). It is not recorded whose cells these are; they may come from a transplant donor. CDR3s include the opening cysteine and the closing phenylalanine or tryptophan. Expanded clones are given a class, and other clones once, few, many or no size at all.

J | V | size | CDR3
TRBJ2-1 | TRBV7-8 | . | CASSLPVLGKSSYNEQFF
TRBJ2-3 | TRBV12-3/TRBV12-4 | . | CASSWPPEPTDTQYF
TRBJ1-5 | TRBV6-1 | . | CASSAYRGQPQHF
TRBJ2-7 | TRBV21-1 | few | CASSEQGRQYF
TRBJ1-5 | TRBV7-6 | . | CASNNPHRRGELSPPRNQPQHF
TRBJ1-5 | TRBV12-3/TRBV12-4 | . | CASSSAWGDYQPQHF
TRBJ2-1 | TRBV2 | . | CASSEGTANEQFF
TRBJ1-1 | TRBV4-3 | . | CASSQESTALKAFF
TRBJ2-1 | TRBV29-1 | few | CSVEPGTPSYEQFF
TRBJ1-1 | TRBV12-3/TRBV12-4 | . | CASSPVPGMDRVNTEAFF
TRBJ1-1 | TRBV9 | few | CASSVDNTEAFF
TRBJ1-6 | TRBV4-2 | few | CASSQDQGGNSPLHF
TRBJ1-2 | TRBV5-1 | . | CASSLGTGIDYTF
TRBJ2-5 | TRBV29-1 | few | CSVLKRRGQLNQETQYF
TRBJ2-1 | TRBV20-1 | few | CSAINYKGSYNEQFF
TRBJ1-2 | TRBV20-1 | few | CSAPPRGQYYGYTF
TRBJ1-6 | TRBV5-1 | few | CASSPGSLRSYNSPLHF
TRBJ2-5 | TRBV27 | . | CASSLDRQLQETQYF
TRBJ1-2 | TRBV11-3 | few | CASSSRDTYGYTF
TRBJ2-7 | TRBV5-1 | few | CASSLGGGGEQYF
TRBJ2-1 | TRBV7-9 | few | CASSLEGINNNEQFF
TRBJ1-4 | TRBV28 | . | CASSLIGPNEKLFF
TRBJ2-7 | TRBV14 | . | CASSPLTGTGAHEQYF
TRBJ2-1 | TRBV5-1 | . | CASSLAINPGLAAYNEQFF
TRBJ1-2 | TRBV6-5 | . | CASSLAGGPNYGYTF
TRBJ1-6 | TRBV4-2 | . | CASSQGGVSSPLHF
TRBJ2-5 | TRBV10-3 | . | CAIRTGETQYF
TRBJ2-7 | TRBV2 | few | CASLYRTYEQYF
TRBJ1-2 | TRBV27 | few | CASSLDRGVGGYTF
TRBJ2-3 | TRBV12-3/TRBV12-4 | few | CASSPPGSPSTDTQYF
TRBJ2-2 | TRBV5-1 | many | CASSPRGDTGELFF
TRBJ2-3 | TRBV4-2 | once | CASSQRTSGGTDTRYF
TRBJ2-1 | TRBV7-2 | many | CASSPGLAGPYNEQFF
TRBJ1-3 | TRBV6-1 | . | CASSPLGISGNTIYF
TRBJ1-1 | TRBV24-1 | . | CATRTGGDTEAFF
TRBJ1-1 | TRBV5-1 | . | CASSLESFRDTEAFF
TRBJ1-5 | TRBV12-3/TRBV12-4 | many | CASSSQTGREPQHF
TRBJ2-7 | TRBV20-1 | . | CSARDSRTIGEQYF
TRBJ2-5 | TRBV6-2/TRBV6-3 | . | CASSQGLTIQETQYF
TRBJ1-1 | TRBV3-1 | . | CASSQSSGLEAFF
TRBJ2-1 | TRBV12-3/TRBV12-4 | few | CASRSTSNEQFF
TRBJ2-7 | TRBV27 | few | CASSFGNLQYF
TRBJ1-2 | TRBV2 | few | CASSGDRGSEGYTF
TRBJ1-3 | TRBV4-3 | many | CASSQDRGGGNTIYF
TRBJ2-1 | TRBV5-1 | . | CASSLTGRLNEQFF
TRBJ1-1 | TRBV7-2 | few | CASSLEQVNTEAFF
TRBJ2-6 | TRBV7-2 | . | CASSLTSVPGANVLTF
TRBJ2-2 | TRBV7-9 | few | CASSPQVPGTGELFF
TRBJ2-1 | TRBV12-3/TRBV12-4 | many | CASSHPGNAEQFF
TRBJ2-1 | TRBV20-1 | . | CSAGNGDRVNEQFF
TRBJ1-1 | TRBV20-1 | few | CSASPLLKYTEAFF
TRBJ2-1 | TRBV6-1 | . | CASRRTGAGGIGSYNEQFF
TRBJ2-2 | TRBV20-1 | . | CSARDMMAGGNTGELFF
TRBJ1-1 | TRBV30 | . | CAWSVLKEAFF
TRBJ1-1 | TRBV5-1 | few | CASSIGQGGTEAFF
TRBJ2-7 | TRBV27 | . | CASSLGHTSYEQYF
TRBJ2-1 | TRBV11-2 | . | CASSPRTGSGNEQFF
TRBJ2-7 | TRBV27 | . | CASSSPSYFEQYF